A single sample is the source of the 31 T cell receptor beta chains below, sequenced in a study of T cell responses to AZD1222 COVID-19 vaccine. Measured with immunoSEQ multiplex PCR; TCRdb has only the in-frame clones, and not every one. The sample includes about 120,000 clones, 88% of them seen just once. The starting material was peripheral blood, obtained on day 0 of AZD1222 vaccination. Source of these receptors: an adult in good health.

This clone appeared a single time. The chain joins TRBV24-1 to TRBJ1-2; D is perhaps TRBD1 (5 bases). The CDR3 loop spans 16 amino acids. Germline V gives CDR1 KGHDR, CDR2 SFDVKD. Trimming took off 1 base at V and 4 bases at J, with 15 bases between the two ends. CDR3 in amino acids: CATSDFTGEGTYGYTF. In nucleotides, the CDR3 is TGTGCCACCAGTGATTTCACGGGGGAAGGAACCTATGGCTACACCTTC.

This sequence joins TRBV29-1 and TRBJ2-2; 7 positions agree with TRBD2. From germline, CDR1 is SQVTM and CDR2 ANQGSEA. V was pared by 7 bases and J by 0 bases, with 11 bases of the junction left unmatched. The length of the CDR3 is 16 residues. CDR3 loop: CSARPPGGSNTGELFF. CDR3 nucleotides: TGCAGCGCCAGGCCCCCGGGGGGATCGAACACCGGGGAGCTGTTTTTT.

This chain connects TRBV7-9 to TRBJ2-7, with 8 bases lining up with TRBD1. In germline, CDR1 is SEHNR, CDR2 FQNEAQ (reference sequence). The CDR3 length is 14 residues. J was trimmed by 5 bases and V by 5 bases; bases with no gene match: 8. CDR3 nucleotides: TGTGCCAGCAGCCTCGGGACAGGAGGAAACGAGCAGTACTTC. It specifies CASSLGTGGNEQYF.

This clone has only a few counts. This chain joins TRBV28 and TRBJ2-7; TRBD2 matches at 13 bases. The CDR3 sequence is 15 residues long. Germline values: CDR1 MDHEN, CDR2 SYDVKM. Trimming removed 5 bases from V and 7 bases from J; junction bases left unmatched: 8. The CDR3, as DNA: TGTGCCAGCAGTCGCCCGGGACTAGCGGGGTTTGAGCAGTACTTC. Translated, it gives CASSRPGLAGFEQYF.

The chain joins TRBV6-1 to TRBJ2-7, with 9 positions matching TRBD1. The germline CDR1 and CDR2 sequences are MNHNS and SASEGT. The V segment lost 1 base and the J segment 4 bases; nucleotides outside the gene matches: 5. The CDR3 runs to 15 residues. CDR3 loop: CASSEVGTGSYEQYF. The DNA of the CDR3 is TGTGCCAGCAGTGAAGTAGGGACAGGGTCTTACGAGCAGTACTTC.

This clone was picked up one time. This rearrangement joins TRBV5-6 to TRBJ2-7; D might be TRBD1 or TRBD2, each matching 5 bases. The V gene's germline CDR1 is SGHDT and CDR2 YYEEEE. CDR3 length: 15 residues. V lost 2 bases to trimming and J lost 3 bases, with 15 bases between them. In DNA form, the CDR3 reads TGTGCCAGCAGCTTAAGGGGACGGTTCAACTACGAGCAGTACTTC. Protein product: CASSLRGRFNYEQYF.

This clone was counted between two and nine times. The rearrangement joins TRBV28 to TRBJ2-2; perhaps TRBD1 as D (6 bases). V was trimmed by 3 bases and J by 2 bases, leaving 13 bases between them. CDR1 is MDHEN, CDR2 SYDVKM, per germline. The CDR3 totals 16 residues. The CDR3 region is CASSLPDRLNTGELFF. DNA of the CDR3: TGTGCCAGCAGTTTGCCCGACAGGCTCAACACCGGGGAGCTGTTTTTT.

The chain combines TRBV19 with TRBJ1-6; no definite D call. Germline CDR1 reads LNHDA; CDR2 reads SQIVND (reference sequence). This CDR3 comprises 15 residues. The ends were cut back, 7 bases at V and 8 bases at J, with 18 bases in the middle. The CDR3 DNA reads as TGTGCCAGTATGGAAAGAAAAGTCTTTGATTCACCCCTCCACTTT. Encoded protein: CASMERKVFDSPLHF. The full variable domain, rest sourced from reference TRBV19 and TRBJ1-6, is DGGITQSPKYLFRKEGQNVTLSCEQNLNHDAMYWYRQDPGQGLRLIYYSQIVNDFQKGDIAEGYSVSREKKESFPLTVTSAQKNPTAFYLCASMERKVFDSPLHFGNGTRLTVT.

This chain links TRBV29-1 with TRBJ1-5; no reliable D call. Germline V gene sequence: CDR1 SQVTM, CDR2 ANQGSEA. The V end was cut by 4 bases, the J end by 4 bases, with 17 bases between. This CDR3 region has 15 residues. This CDR3 is CSVGESPSLNQPQHF. Here the CDR3 DNA reads TGCAGCGTTGGAGAAAGCCCCTCATTGAATCAGCCCCAGCATTTT.

The genes are TRBV2 and TRBJ2-3; D may correspond to TRBD1 or TRBD2 (7 bases each). Trimming left V 2 bases short and J 5 bases short, with 17 bases between. Germline V gene data show CDR1 as SNHLY and CDR2 as FYNNEI. This CDR3 is built from 16 residues. CDR3 DNA: TGTGCCAGCAGTGAATACCGACAGGGCGGGGGAGATACGCAGTATTTT. Translated: CASSEYRQGGGDTQYF.

The V and J genes are TRBV19 and TRBJ2-3; unclear D gene. CDR1 and CDR2 from the germline V gene are LNHDA and SQIVND (reference sequence). This CDR3 has 15 residues. The V and J ends lost 5 bases and 2 bases respectively, with 14 bases between them. The CDR3 bases are TGTGCCAGTAGTCGCCTCCTAGGTACCACAGATACGCAGTATTTT. It specifies CASSRLLGTTDTQYF.

The chain couples TRBV19 to TRBJ1-5, with D tentatively TRBD1 (5 bases). The CDR3 extends over 13 amino acids. Looked up from germline, CDR1 is LNHDA and CDR2 is SQIVND (reference sequence). Deletions cut 6 bases from V and 4 bases from J, with 10 bases between. CDR3 sequence (DNA): TGTGCCAGTAGCGGGACGGGAAATCAGCCCCAGCATTTT. Amino acids: CASSGTGNQPQHF.

V is TRBV11-2 and J is TRBJ1-2, with D possibly being TRBD1 (5 bases). The CDR3 is made up of 15 amino acids. Germline V lookup: CDR1 SGHAT, CDR2 FQNNGV. Trimming pared 0 bases from V and 4 bases from J, leaving 12 bases between. CDR3 coding DNA: TGTGCCAGCAGCTTAGATTTGGGGCCCGGCTATGGCTACACCTTC. Protein sequence: CASSLDLGPGYGYTF.

The rearrangement joins TRBV18 to TRBJ2-1; 14 bases are shared with TRBD2. The CDR3 runs 18 residues. Germline CDR1 and CDR2: KGHSH and LQKENI. The trim removed 2 bases at V and 5 bases at J, leaving 8 bases unmatched. The CDR3 here is CASSPRATSGRGNNEQFF. CDR3 DNA: TGTGCCAGCTCACCAAGGGCGACTAGCGGGAGGGGAAACAATGAGCAGTTCTTC.

The genes are TRBV9 and TRBJ2-7; TRBD2 matches 16 bases. Germline V gene data show CDR1 as SGDLS and CDR2 as YYNGEE. This CDR3 has 16 residues. V was pared by 2 bases and J by 3 bases, with 2 bases of the junction left unmatched. The CDR3, as DNA: TGTGCCAGCAGCGTGGGACTAGCGGGAGGGTTCTACGAGCAGTACTTC. Its translation: CASSVGLAGGFYEQYF. The full variable domain, its missing parts supplied by reference TRBV9 and TRBJ2-7, is DSGVTQTPKHLITATGQRVTLRCSPRSGDLSVYWYQQSLDQGLQFLIQYYNGEERAKGNILERFSAQQFPDLHSELNLSSLELGDSALYFCASSVGLAGGFYEQYFGPGTRLTVT.

The J gene is TRBJ1-2, the V gene TRBV18; D is undetermined. The CDR3 extends over 16 amino acids. Germline lookup yields CDR1 KGHSH and CDR2 LQKENI. Trimming shortened V by 3 bases and J by 8 bases, and 22 bases separated the two germline ends. CDR3 nucleotide sequence: TGTGCCAGCTCACCTCTCACCGTGGTTCGGGAGGAAGGCTACACCTTC. Its protein product is CASSPLTVVREEGYTF.

The CDR3 here is CASTRDKVRNEQFF. The CDR3 nucleotides are TGCGCCAGCACCCGGGACAAGGTTCGGAATGAGCAGTTCTTC. The gene calls are TRBV5-1 and TRBJ2-1; maybe TRBD1 (6 bases). Trimming cost V 6 bases and J 7 bases, with 17 bases left between them. Germline V CDR1 and CDR2: SGHRS, YFSETQ. This CDR3 region has 14 residues.

On this clone: Its ends do not fully match the called genes, so a read error is possible. This chain connects TRBV10-3 to TRBJ2-1; 10 bases are a match to TRBD2. Germline V gene sequence: CDR1 ENHRY, CDR2 SYGVKD. The CDR3 contains 13 residues. CDR3 nucleotides: TGCCAAGCGGGAGGGTCGGGTTACAATGAGCAGTTCTTC. The encoded protein is CQAGGSGYNEQFF.

The chain links TRBV5-1 to TRBJ2-4, with D uncertain. Per germline, CDR1 SGHRS and CDR2 YFSETQ. Trimming took 0 bases from V and 0 from J, leaving 25 bases between them. The CDR3 runs to 21 residues. The CDR3 DNA reads as TGCGCCAGCAGCTTGGGTACGGCAGGTAGGGAAAGTTCGATAGCCAAAAACATTCAGTACTTC. Protein product: CASSLGTAGRESSIAKNIQYF.

The chain joins TRBV9 to TRBJ2-7; the D is unclear. V lost 0 bases and J lost 4, with 11 bases in between. Germline CDR1 SGDLS, CDR2 YYNGEE. The CDR3 sequence is 14 residues long. The CDR3, as DNA: TGTGCCAGCAGCGTAGGACCCGGCGCATACGAGCAGTACTTC. This encodes CASSVGPGAYEQYF.

The chain recombines TRBV19 with TRBJ1-5, with D perhaps TRBD1 (6 bases). V was clipped by 5 bases and J by 4 bases, with 15 bases between them. The germline V gene has CDR1 LNHDA and CDR2 SQIVND (reference sequence). CDR3 length: 15 amino acids. The CDR3 region is CASSSDRGRNQPQHF. The CDR3 nucleotides read TGTGCCAGTAGTTCTGATCGGGGGCGGAATCAGCCCCAGCATTTT. The variable domain in full, completed from reference TRBV19 and TRBJ1-5, reads DGGITQSPKYLFRKEGQNVTLSCEQNLNHDAMYWYRQDPGQGLRLIYYSQIVNDFQKGDIAEGYSVSREKKESFPLTVTSAQKNPTAFYLCASSSDRGRNQPQHFGDGTRLSIL.

The chain carries TRBV9 and TRBJ1-4; D possibly corresponds to TRBD1 (6 bases). Trimming stripped 4 bases from V and 3 bases from J, with 13 bases between. Germline CDR1 reads SGDLS; CDR2 reads YYNGEE. The CDR3 is made up of 15 amino acids. CDR3 sequence: CASSLGGLANEKLFF. CDR3 DNA sequence: TGTGCCAGCAGCCTCGGGGGGCTGGCTAATGAAAAACTGTTTTTT.

The chain has TRBV11-1 and TRBJ2-7; possibly TRBD2 for D (6 bases). From germline, CDR1 is SGHAT and CDR2 FQDESV (reference sequence). The CDR3 extends over 15 amino acids. V lost 1 base and J lost 2, with 12 bases in between. In nucleotides, the CDR3 is TGTGCCAGCAGCTTAGGCGGGGCTGCTCCCTACGAGCAGTACTTC. Translating gives CASSLGGAAPYEQYF.

This chain connects TRBV3-1 (or the pseudogene TRBV3-2) to TRBJ1-6; the D is unclear. CDR3 size: 15 residues. Trimming stripped 1 base from V and 6 bases from J, with 10 bases between. Per the germline V gene, CDR1 is LGHDT and CDR2 is YNNKEL (reference sequence). DNA for the CDR3: TGTGCCAGCAGCCAAGCCGCGGGCTTTAATTCACCCCTCCACTTT. Its protein product is CASSQAAGFNSPLHF.

This clone was observed a single time. The chain is built from TRBV6-1 and TRBJ1-2; D gene ambiguous. The CDR3 spans 16 residues. V lost 2 bases and J 4 bases, leaving 17 bases between the germline ends. Germline CDR1 reads MNHNS; CDR2 reads SASEGT. The CDR3 DNA sequence: TGTGCCAGCAGTGAAAGGCTACCAGCGGCCCTCTATGGCTACACCTTC. Translated, it gives CASSERLPAALYGYTF.

V and J are TRBV11-1 and TRBJ1-1, with D maybe TRBD1 (5 bases). The V end lost 1 base, the J end lost 1 base, and 7 bases lay between the germline ends. Germline CDR1 SGHAT, CDR2 FQDESV (reference sequence). The CDR3 is 14 amino acids. CDR3 protein: CASSLVGTNTEAFF. As DNA, the CDR3 is TGTGCCAGCAGCTTAGTTGGGACGAACACTGAAGCTTTCTTT.

The V and J genes are TRBV6-5 and TRBJ1-2; tentative D call: TRBD1 (6 bases). Germline loops: CDR1 MNHEY, CDR2 SVGAGI. The V end lost 2 bases, the J end lost 8 bases, and 9 bases lay between the germline ends. The CDR3 has 12 residues. CDR3 DNA: TGTGCCAGCAGTTACGTGGGACAAGGCTACACCTTC. It encodes CASSYVGQGYTF.

V gene TRBV6-5 combines with J gene TRBJ2-3; D is possibly TRBD1 (5 bases). The germline V and J ends were trimmed by 7 bases and 2 bases, with 13 bases remaining between them. The CDR3 is 14 amino acids. In germline, CDR1 is MNHEY, CDR2 SVGAGI. The CDR3 here is CASTMTAPTDTQYF. For the CDR3, the DNA is TGTGCCAGCACCATGACAGCCCCCACAGATACGCAGTATTTT.

The chain carries TRBV10-2 and TRBJ2-1; 10 bases are a match to TRBD1. Germline trimming cut 7 bases from V and 6 bases from J; bases unmatched to any gene: 6. This CDR3 spans 14 amino acids. The germline CDR1 and CDR2 sequences are WSHSY and SAAADI. The CDR3 DNA reads as TGCGCCAGCACGCAGACAGGGGGCATCAATGAGCAGTTCTTC. Its translation is CASTQTGGINEQFF.

This rearrangement joins TRBV5-1 to TRBJ2-7; 7 bases are shared with TRBD1. This CDR3 spans 13 amino acids. The germline CDR1 and CDR2 sequences are SGHRS and YFSETQ. V lost 5 bases to trimming and J lost 2 bases; unmatched junction nucleotides: 4. The CDR3 DNA sequence: TGCGCCAGCAGTACGGGACAGCCCTACGAGCAGTACTTC. Amino acid sequence: CASSTGQPYEQYF.

The rearrangement uses TRBV9 and TRBJ2-1, with 9 bases identical to TRBD2. Germline V CDR1 and CDR2: SGDLS, YYNGEE. J gave up 6 bases and V 4 bases, and 11 bases lay outside the gene matches. The CDR3 runs to 16 residues. CDR3 residues: CASSFRSGRTGNEQFF. In nucleotides, the CDR3 is TGTGCCAGCAGCTTTCGTAGCGGGAGAACGGGCAATGAGCAGTTCTTC.